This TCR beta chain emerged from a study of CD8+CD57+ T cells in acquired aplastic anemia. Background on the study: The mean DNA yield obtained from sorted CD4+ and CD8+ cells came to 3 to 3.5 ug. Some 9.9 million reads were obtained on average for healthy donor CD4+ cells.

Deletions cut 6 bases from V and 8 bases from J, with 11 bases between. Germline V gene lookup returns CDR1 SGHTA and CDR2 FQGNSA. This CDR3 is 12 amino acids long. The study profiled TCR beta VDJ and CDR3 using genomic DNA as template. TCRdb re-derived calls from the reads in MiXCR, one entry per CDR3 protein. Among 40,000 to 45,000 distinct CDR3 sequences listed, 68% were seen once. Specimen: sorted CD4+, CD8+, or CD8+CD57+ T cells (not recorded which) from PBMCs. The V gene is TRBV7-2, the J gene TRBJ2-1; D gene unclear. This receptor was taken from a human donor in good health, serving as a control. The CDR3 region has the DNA TGTGCCAGCAGGGGATCTGTGGATGAGCAGTTCTTC. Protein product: CASRGSVDEQFF.